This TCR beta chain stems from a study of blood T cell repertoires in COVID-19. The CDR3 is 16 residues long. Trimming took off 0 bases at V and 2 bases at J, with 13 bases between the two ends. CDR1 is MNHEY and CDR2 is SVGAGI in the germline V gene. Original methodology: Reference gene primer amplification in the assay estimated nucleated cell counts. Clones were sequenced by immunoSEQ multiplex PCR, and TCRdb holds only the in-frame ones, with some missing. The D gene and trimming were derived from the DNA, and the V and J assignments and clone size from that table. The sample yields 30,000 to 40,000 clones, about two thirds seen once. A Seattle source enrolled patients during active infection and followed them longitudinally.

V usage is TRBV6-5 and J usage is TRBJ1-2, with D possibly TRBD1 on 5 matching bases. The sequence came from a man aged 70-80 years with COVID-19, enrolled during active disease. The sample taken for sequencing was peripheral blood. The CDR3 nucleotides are TGTGCCAGCAGTTACTCGCTCAGGGCTGTCAACTATGGCTACACCTTC. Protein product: CASSYSLRAVNYGYTF.